Listed below are T cell receptor beta chains from one sample, sequenced in a study of T-cell reconstitution after alpha-beta-depleted transplantation in children. MiXCR, run by TCRdb on the PCR reads, gives a single entry per CDR3 protein. This sample has 200,000 to 300,000 distinct CDR3 sequences, with under 9.5% found just once. The sequencing used PBMCs, mostly from graft donor cells, collected 180 days after TCRalphabeta/CD19-depleted stem cell transplant. The receptors here all came from a male patient between 10 and 17 years old who had a stem cell transplant for acute lymphoblastic leukemia, so the T cells may come from the graft donor. Each CDR3 is given with its conserved first and last residue.

j_gene | v_gene | CDR3aa
TRBJ2-1 | TRBV6-2/TRBV6-3 | CASRPGGHNEQFF
TRBJ2-2 | TRBV4-2 | CASSQDRSNTGELFF
TRBJ1-5 | TRBV9 | CASSVATNQPQHF
TRBJ2-6 | TRBV10-3 | CAISNSGSSGANVLTF
TRBJ1-5 | TRBV11-2 | CASSRSGNVQPQHF
TRBJ2-7 | TRBV6-1 | CASTEPRPLRQYF
TRBJ2-7 | TRBV6-1 | CASTPRDGYEQYF
TRBJ2-1 | TRBV20-1 | CSARDTDQHNEQFF
TRBJ2-7 | TRBV20-1 | CSASGGASYEQYF
TRBJ1-3 | TRBV5-5 | CASSIQGYRNTIYF
TRBJ2-7 | TRBV19 | CASSIDSYPYEQYF
TRBJ2-1 | TRBV7-3 | CASSPHGTGDEQFF
TRBJ2-7 | TRBV10-3 | CAISETSGFYEQYF
TRBJ2-6 | TRBV27 | CASSYLNSGANVLTF
TRBJ2-1 | TRBV27 | CASSLSSVSSYNEQFF
TRBJ2-5 | TRBV7-9 | CASSAAGEKTQYF
TRBJ2-1 | TRBV6-1 | CASSASGGSSYNEQFF
TRBJ1-2 | TRBV20-1 | CSAPRTVGYGYTF
TRBJ2-3 | TRBV28 | CASSPPLSGGNTDTQYF
TRBJ1-2 | TRBV27 | CASSLKEGDYGYTF
TRBJ2-5 | TRBV7-9 | CASSLVGETQYF
TRBJ2-1 | TRBV9 | CASSVEARGYNEQFF
TRBJ2-5 | TRBV4-2 | CASNQDPSGGAGETQYF
TRBJ2-1 | TRBV11-2 | CASSLGLASSYNEQFF
TRBJ2-1 | TRBV24-1 | CATSDLGLTGQPYNEQFF
TRBJ2-7 | TRBV6-5 | CASSYSADWGYEQYF
TRBJ1-5 | TRBV4-3 | CASSQDRGQPQHF
TRBJ2-1 | TRBV3-1 | CASSPPGLYYNEQFF
TRBJ1-6 | TRBV20-1 | CSARDFKGANSPLHF
TRBJ1-1 | TRBV6-5 | CASSYEWDRSFFF
TRBJ2-3 | TRBV5-1 | CASSPGQGTDTQYF
TRBJ1-1 | TRBV6-2/TRBV6-3 | CASSTRTGGSITEAFF
TRBJ1-5 | TRBV19 | CASSSTGAWNQPQHF